The rows below give T cell receptor beta chains drawn from one sample of a study of cytomegalovirus exposure and HLA in healthy donors. Using immunoSEQ multiplex PCR, the repertoire was profiled, and TCRdb retains in-frame clones only, with some absent. The sample has tens of thousands of clones; roughly 79% are singletons. Sequenced input: PBMCs. Source of these receptors: a woman aged 40 to 55 in good health and CMV-seronegative. The CDR3 runs from the conserved cysteine through the conserved F or W. The D gene is left open where the match is weak. Size tells how often a clone was seen (once, few, many) or the class of an expanded clone, and some rows leave it out.

clone_size: once; v_call: TRBV29-1; d_call: -; j_call: TRBJ2-3; cdr3_aa: CSVSGLSLGTDTQYF; cdr3_nt: TGCAGCGTCTCGGGACTCTCGTTGGGCACAGATACGCAGTATTTT
clone_size: -; v_call: TRBV4-3; d_call: TRBD1; j_call: TRBJ1-2; cdr3_aa: CASSQGLTGDYGYTF; cdr3_nt: TGCGCCAGCAGCCAAGGACTCACAGGGGACTATGGCTACACCTTC
clone_size: -; v_call: TRBV10-3; d_call: TRBD1; j_call: TRBJ2-3; cdr3_aa: CASGQGIMADTQYF; cdr3_nt: TGTGCCTCCGGACAGGGGATTATGGCAGATACGCAGTATTTT
clone_size: -; v_call: TRBV4-3; d_call: -; j_call: TRBJ2-5; cdr3_aa: CASSPYGVAQETQYF; cdr3_nt: TGCGCCAGCAGTCCTTATGGAGTAGCCCAAGAGACCCAGTACTTC
clone_size: -; v_call: TRBV2; d_call: -; j_call: TRBJ1-5; cdr3_aa: CASSEHRSNQPQHF; cdr3_nt: TGTGCCAGCAGTGAACACAGGAGCAATCAGCCCCAGCATTTT
clone_size: -; v_call: TRBV28; d_call: -; j_call: TRBJ1-5; cdr3_aa: CASSSGNQPQHF; cdr3_nt: TGTGCCAGCAGTTCTGGCAATCAGCCCCAGCATTTT
clone_size: few; v_call: TRBV29-1; d_call: TRBD1; j_call: TRBJ2-2; cdr3_aa: CSAKFDREGELFF; cdr3_nt: TGCAGCGCCAAATTCGACAGGGAGGGGGAGCTGTTTTTT
clone_size: -; v_call: TRBV5-1; d_call: TRBD2; j_call: TRBJ2-1; cdr3_aa: CASSISGGAYNEQFF; cdr3_nt: TGCGCCAGCAGCATTAGCGGGGGGGCCTACAATGAGCAGTTCTTC
clone_size: -; v_call: TRBV28; d_call: TRBD1; j_call: TRBJ1-2; cdr3_aa: CASSSGQGNGYGYTF; cdr3_nt: TGTGCCAGCAGTTCGGGACAGGGAAACGGCTATGGCTACACCTTC
clone_size: -; v_call: TRBV7-8; d_call: TRBD1; j_call: TRBJ2-7; cdr3_aa: CASSLATGEGYEQYF; cdr3_nt: TGTGCCAGCAGCTTAGCGACAGGGGAAGGCTACGAGCAGTACTTC
clone_size: -; v_call: TRBV27; d_call: TRBD1; j_call: TRBJ1-6; cdr3_aa: CASSSTGGASPLHF; cdr3_nt: TGTGCCAGCAGCTCGACAGGGGGCGCATCACCCCTCCACTTT
clone_size: -; v_call: TRBV5-1; d_call: TRBD1; j_call: TRBJ1-1; cdr3_aa: CASSAAGTGSYTEAFF; cdr3_nt: TGCGCCAGCAGCGCTGCCGGGACAGGGAGTTACACTGAAGCTTTCTTT
clone_size: -; v_call: TRBV9; d_call: -; j_call: TRBJ1-4; cdr3_aa: CASSVGQKSEKLFF; cdr3_nt: TGTGCCAGCAGCGTAGGGCAGAAAAGTGAAAAACTGTTTTTT
clone_size: -; v_call: TRBV2; d_call: TRBD1; j_call: TRBJ2-5; cdr3_aa: CASKEGRDRVLETQYF; cdr3_nt: TGTGCCAGCAAAGAGGGTAGGGACAGGGTGTTGGAGACCCAGTACTTC
clone_size: -; v_call: TRBV7-2; d_call: TRBD1; j_call: TRBJ2-1; cdr3_aa: CASSLGAGQGVSEQFF; cdr3_nt: TGTGCCAGCAGCTTAGGGGCAGGACAGGGAGTCAGTGAGCAGTTCTTC
clone_size: -; v_call: TRBV10-3; d_call: -; j_call: TRBJ1-1; cdr3_aa: CATGVQGMDTEAFF; cdr3_nt: TGTGCCACCGGAGTACAGGGTATGGACACTGAAGCTTTCTTT
clone_size: -; v_call: TRBV28; d_call: -; j_call: TRBJ2-5; cdr3_aa: CASSPQIAGSMTQYF; cdr3_nt: TGTGCCAGCAGTCCTCAGATAGCCGGGAGTATGACCCAGTACTTC
clone_size: once; v_call: TRBV7-9; d_call: TRBD1; j_call: TRBJ1-1; cdr3_aa: CASRRQGLNTEAFF; cdr3_nt: TGTGCCAGCAGACGACAGGGGTTAAACACTGAAGCTTTCTTT
clone_size: -; v_call: TRBV21-1; d_call: -; j_call: TRBJ2-7; cdr3_aa: CASNTLSRGSNEQYF; cdr3_nt: TGTGCCAGCAACACCCTCTCGCGAGGGTCCAACGAGCAGTACTTC
clone_size: -; v_call: TRBV6-1; d_call: TRBD2; j_call: TRBJ2-5; cdr3_aa: CASTIGGAVETQYF; cdr3_nt: TGTGCCAGCACCATCGGGGGGGCCGTAGAGACCCAGTACTTC
clone_size: -; v_call: TRBV5-6; d_call: -; j_call: TRBJ1-2; cdr3_aa: CASSAFIGYTF; cdr3_nt: TGTGCCAGCAGTGCGTTTATTGGCTACACCTTC
clone_size: -; v_call: TRBV15; d_call: -; j_call: TRBJ2-7; cdr3_aa: CATSREGMNYEQYF; cdr3_nt: TGTGCCACCAGCAGAGAGGGCATGAACTACGAGCAGTACTTC
clone_size: -; v_call: TRBV4-2; d_call: -; j_call: TRBJ1-3; cdr3_aa: CASSRGIGQFSGNTIYF; cdr3_nt: TGTGCCAGCAGCCGAGGAATAGGACAGTTCTCTGGAAACACCATATATTTT
clone_size: -; v_call: TRBV7-9; d_call: -; j_call: TRBJ2-2; cdr3_aa: CASRLVNTGELFF; cdr3_nt: TGTGCCAGCAGACTGGTGAACACCGGGGAGCTGTTTTTT
clone_size: -; v_call: TRBV15; d_call: TRBD2; j_call: TRBJ2-1; cdr3_aa: CATSRDRTSGGNEQFF; cdr3_nt: TGTGCCACCAGCAGAGATCGGACTAGCGGGGGCAATGAGCAGTTCTTC
clone_size: once; v_call: TRBV7-6; d_call: TRBD1; j_call: TRBJ2-3; cdr3_aa: CASSLGQGAATDTQYF; cdr3_nt: TGTGCCAGCAGCTTAGGACAGGGGGCGGCCACAGATACGCAGTATTTT
clone_size: -; v_call: TRBV2; d_call: TRBD1; j_call: TRBJ2-2; cdr3_aa: CASTGQGLNTGELFF; cdr3_nt: TGTGCCAGCACCGGACAGGGATTAAACACCGGGGAGCTGTTTTTT
clone_size: -; v_call: TRBV5-6; d_call: -; j_call: TRBJ2-4; cdr3_aa: CASSSGGQVAKNIQYF; cdr3_nt: TGTGCCAGCAGCTCCGGGGGGCAGGTAGCCAAAAACATTCAGTACTTC
clone_size: -; v_call: TRBV2; d_call: TRBD1; j_call: TRBJ2-3; cdr3_aa: CASTRGQASTDTQYF; cdr3_nt: TGTGCCAGCACCAGAGGACAGGCTTCCACAGATACGCAGTATTTT
clone_size: -; v_call: TRBV6-5; d_call: -; j_call: TRBJ1-5; cdr3_aa: CASSSFPPRKFQPQHF; cdr3_nt: TGTGCCAGCAGTTCTTTCCCTCCGCGTAAATTTCAGCCCCAGCATTTT
clone_size: -; v_call: TRBV28; d_call: -; j_call: TRBJ2-1; cdr3_aa: CASVRTLSSYNEQFF; cdr3_nt: TGTGCCAGCGTCCGTACCCTTAGCTCCTACAATGAGCAGTTCTTC
clone_size: -; v_call: TRBV18; d_call: TRBD1; j_call: TRBJ2-7; cdr3_aa: CASSPSPPGQGSSYEQYF; cdr3_nt: TGTGCCAGCTCGCCTTCTCCTCCGGGACAGGGGAGCTCCTACGAGCAGTACTTC
clone_size: -; v_call: TRBV6-5; d_call: -; j_call: TRBJ2-4; cdr3_aa: CASSTRYSINIQYF; cdr3_nt: TGTGCCAGCAGTACACGGTACAGTATCAACATTCAGTACTTC
clone_size: -; v_call: TRBV28; d_call: -; j_call: TRBJ2-5; cdr3_aa: CASSLAGQLQETQYF; cdr3_nt: TGTGCCAGCAGTTTAGCGGGACAGCTCCAAGAGACCCAGTACTTC
clone_size: -; v_call: TRBV19; d_call: TRBD1; j_call: TRBJ2-3; cdr3_aa: CASSTWDRGSDTQYF; cdr3_nt: TGTGCCAGTAGTACTTGGGACAGGGGATCAGATACGCAGTATTTT
clone_size: -; v_call: TRBV7-8; d_call: -; j_call: TRBJ1-1; cdr3_aa: CASSLGANTEAFF; cdr3_nt: TGTGCCAGCAGCTTAGGGGCGAACACTGAAGCTTTCTTT
clone_size: -; v_call: TRBV7-9; d_call: -; j_call: TRBJ1-1; cdr3_aa: CASSLATEAFF; cdr3_nt: TGTGCCAGCAGCTTAGCAACAGAAGCTTTCTTT
clone_size: -; v_call: TRBV27; d_call: -; j_call: TRBJ1-5; cdr3_aa: CASRQGWSNQPQHF; cdr3_nt: TGTGCCAGCAGGCAGGGGTGGAGCAATCAGCCCCAGCATTTT
clone_size: -; v_call: TRBV5-6; d_call: -; j_call: TRBJ1-4; cdr3_aa: CASTWGRNEKLFF; cdr3_nt: TGTGCCAGCACGTGGGGGCGAAATGAAAAACTGTTTTTT
clone_size: -; v_call: TRBV4-3; d_call: TRBD2; j_call: TRBJ2-5; cdr3_aa: CASSPSGGRGEETQYF; cdr3_nt: TGCGCCAGCAGCCCCTCGGGGGGAAGAGGTGAAGAGACCCAGTACTTC
clone_size: -; v_call: TRBV5-6; d_call: -; j_call: TRBJ1-6; cdr3_aa: CASSLYAGFLPLHF; cdr3_nt: TGTGCCAGCAGCTTGTATGCAGGATTTCTCCCCCTCCACTTT
clone_size: few; v_call: TRBV4-3; d_call: TRBD1; j_call: TRBJ2-7; cdr3_aa: CASSQDFNRGASYEQYF; cdr3_nt: TGCGCCAGCAGCCAAGACTTCAACAGGGGGGCTAGCTACGAGCAGTACTTC
clone_size: -; v_call: TRBV6-5; d_call: TRBD1; j_call: TRBJ1-1; cdr3_aa: CASRSGGTGGTEAFF; cdr3_nt: TGTGCCAGCAGATCAGGAGGGACAGGGGGTACTGAAGCTTTCTTT
clone_size: -; v_call: TRBV5-1; d_call: -; j_call: TRBJ1-2; cdr3_aa: CASSLDRASNYGYTF; cdr3_nt: TGCGCCAGCAGCTTGGACAGGGCTTCTAACTATGGCTACACCTTC
clone_size: -; v_call: TRBV7-9; d_call: -; j_call: TRBJ2-6; cdr3_aa: CASSVKGAGANVLTF; cdr3_nt: TGTGCCAGCAGCGTCAAGGGGGCTGGGGCCAACGTCCTGACTTTC
clone_size: -; v_call: TRBV2; d_call: -; j_call: TRBJ2-4; cdr3_aa: CASSEAEQGKNIQYF; cdr3_nt: TGTGCCAGCAGTGAAGCGGAACAGGGAAAAAACATTCAGTACTTC
clone_size: few; v_call: TRBV7-9; d_call: -; j_call: TRBJ1-1; cdr3_aa: CASSPQVNTEAFF; cdr3_nt: TGTGCCAGCAGCCCCCAGGTGAACACTGAAGCTTTCTTT
clone_size: -; v_call: TRBV7-8; d_call: TRBD2; j_call: TRBJ2-5; cdr3_aa: CASSLALAGGGRLQETQYF; cdr3_nt: TGTGCCAGCAGCTTAGCACTAGCGGGGGGCGGGCGGCTACAAGAGACCCAGTACTTC
clone_size: few; v_call: TRBV27; d_call: TRBD1; j_call: TRBJ1-2; cdr3_aa: CASRENLGQHYGYTF; cdr3_nt: TGTGCCAGCAGGGAAAACCTGGGACAGCACTATGGCTACACCTTC
clone_size: few; v_call: TRBV5-1; d_call: -; j_call: TRBJ1-2; cdr3_aa: CASSSTTADYGYTF; cdr3_nt: TGCGCCAGCAGCTCCACAACGGCGGACTATGGCTACACCTTC